The source of this TCR beta chain is a study of shared clonotypes between healthy human individuals (dated by TCRdb to 2019 to 2021). In the study overall: Three men and a couple of women, aged 18 to 49 years, made up the cohort. Leukapheresis yielded between about 0.85 and 9.5 billion PBMCs per donor. For each donor, CD4 naive and CD4 memory were each run on three plates, CD8 naive on two plates, and CD8 memory on one plate. Libraries were prepared and TCR repertoires were sequenced by different laboratories using diverse techniques, in order to increase sequencing depth and limit assay-specific biases. Blood TCR repertoires of about 5 healthy adults were deeply sequenced to estimate repertoire size and the extent of clonotype sharing between individuals.

CDR1 and CDR2 (SGHAT, FQNNGV) derive from the germline V gene. The CDR3 contains 13 residues, cysteine and phenylalanine counted. Just the 39-base CDR3 DNA is kept, in frame starting at base 1. V was cut back by 1 base and J by 6 bases, leaving a gap of 10 bases between them. In this sample, this clone turned up once. Its antigen is not yet known. No clone much larger than this one lies a single base away; base qualities are absent. This specimen includes other DNA sequences encoding the same CDR3. What the research found in general, with its limitations: Naive subsets generally had larger estimated clonotype richness than memory subsets did. Because the study included only a small number of donors, the genetic and exposure-history diversity represented was limited. Incomplete sequencing was indicated by rarefaction of sorted-subset datasets, despite the large sequencing depth. Only blood was sampled, and tissue TCR repertoires likely differ from those in blood. Clonotypes shared by all four sorted-subset donors showed higher generation probabilities than non-shared clonotypes. When four donors were compared, the shared fraction of clonotypes was about 5% for naive CD4, roughly 3.4% for naive CD8, about 2.4% for memory CD4, and roughly 0.4% for memory CD8. Based on pairwise subsampling, the degree of clonotype sharing among donors was expected to be affected by sequencing depth.

Donors were healthy HIV-negative adults with no recently reported acute infections or vaccinations. Every donor was a Caucasian adult living in Nashville, Tennessee, USA. CD4+ T cells were enriched through magnetic negative selection, after which naive cells were positively selected on CD45RA and the remaining negative fraction served as the memory subset. After blood collection by leukapheresis, PBMCs were isolated using Ficoll-Histopaque density gradient centrifugation and then cryopreserved in the vapor phase of liquid nitrogen. Purity and quantity of every magnetically sorted T cell population were checked by analytical flow cytometry. Genomic DNA was isolated from each sorted fraction and quantified by UV absorbance on a Nanodrop 2000c. Using the deep immunoSEQ assay, TCR CDR3 regions were amplified from genomic DNA by multiplex PCR. Extracted genomic DNA from each cell subset was distributed evenly across all wells of several immunoSEQ 96-well plates, and each plate was treated as a replicate. For sorted subsets, each replicate PCR was loaded with 150 to 250 ng genomic DNA, equivalent to about 30,000 T cell genomes. Purified libraries were quantified with a Qubit 3.0 fluorometer, sized on a Bioanalyzer 2100, and re-quantified with the KAPA Library Quantification kit. Every immunoSEQ 96-well plate was sequenced on a dedicated single-read 150-cycle Illumina NextSeq 550 flow cell. Per the authors' processing: Because only junctional sequences without quality scores were contained in the immunoSEQ output, filtering matching that applied to full-length reads could not be performed. Sequences were annotated with PyIR, a Python wrapper for IgBLAST v1.9, using IMGT germline references to assign V/J genes and CDR3. Reads were removed for weak V/J assignments (E-value above 1e-6), missing CDR3, stop codons, out-of-frame junctions, or ambiguous translated residues. V3J clonotypes were defined by identical inferred V gene, J gene, and CDR3 amino acid sequence. To compute the percentage overlap between repertoires, the number of shared unique clonotypes was divided by the size of the smaller repertoire. Three approaches were used to assess repertoire richness: RTK rarefaction, the Chao1 estimator, and Recon v2.1 estimates of unobserved clonotypes. Generation probabilities for all TCRbeta clonotypes obtained by the gDNA method from a handful of donors were computed using OLGA. TCRdb stores this immuneACCESS table with in-frame sequences only. Part of the clones is absent; in the studies checked, under half of the shortfall reflects unresolved V genes, and no reason is known for the rest. V, J and clone size are taken as reported in that table, and D and trimming were inferred from the DNA itself. Present in this sample are 1.6 million or so clones, less than 99% of which were seen just once. The ten largest make up over 0.3% of the sample.

The sequence is built from TRBV11-2 and TRBJ2-7, with TRBD2 as a weak D call on 5 bases. Sequencing used naive CD4+ T cells sorted from blood. Interpreted using the paper, the cell subset or site label stands for: CD45RA+ positively selected. The source is a man aged 25 to 40 in good health. The DNA reads as follows: TGTGCCAGCAGCTTAGGTCTAGCTGGCGAGCAGTACTTC. It translates to CASSLGLAGEQYF.